This T cell receptor (beta chain) was sequenced for a study of T cells in Graves' hyperthyroidism and ophthalmopathy. This clonotype was observed many times. Its antigen is as yet unknown. Per the germline V gene, CDR1 is MDHEN and CDR2 is SYDVKM. This CDR3 region has 17 residues. V was pared by 2 bases and J by 4 bases, with 12 bases of the junction left unmatched. Ophthalmopathy in the patients scored at least 3 on Clinical Activity Score and at least 4 on NOSPECS grade, lasting under 3 months. TCR beta CDR3 regions were amplified from RNA. With the HTBI primer set, the TCR CDR3 went through a first round of RT-PCR. TCRdb reprocessed the multiplex PCR reads via MiXCR and lists one record per CDR3 protein. The table shows around 250,000 distinct CDR3 sequences, with 16% occurring only once. General study results and limits: Blood also contained most expanded thyroid clonotypes above 0.001.

V usage is TRBV28 and J usage is TRBJ2-7; TRBD2 matches 9 bases. This clonotype originated in a woman aged 18-29 years with Graves' ophthalmopathy. Sequenced material: blood. The CDR3, as DNA: TGTGCCAGCAGTTTAGCACTTTCAAGCGGGAGGCTTTACGAGCAGTACTTC. It codes for CASSLALSSGRLYEQYF.